This TCR beta chain originates from a study of blood T cells in healthy people across ages. Study-level points and caveats: Donor CMV infection status was unknown, possibly confounding age-related changes in expanded clonotypes. Long-lived donors exceeded aged donors in naive CD4+ cells and diversity.

Together with a sample-barcoded 5' primer, a J-beta primer mix was included in a second PCR lasting about 6 to 12 cycles. A template-switch adaptor that had 12 random nucleotides put a tag on each cDNA molecule. TCRdb reanalysed the 5' RACE reads using MiXCR and keeps one entry per CDR3 protein. The sample has about 780,000 distinct CDR3 sequences, under 80% seen once. The V gene's germline CDR1 is MNHEY and CDR2 SMNVEV (reference sequence). V was cut by 0 bases and J by 1 base, with 9 bases left in between. The CDR3 is made up of 15 amino acids. Donors were healthy Caucasian individuals from Russia aged roughly 6 to 90. With respect to this clonotype: The antigen remains undetermined.

V gene TRBV27 combines with J gene TRBJ1-1, with D possibly matching TRBD1 (6 bases). The TCR originated in a man younger than 40 in good health. Sequencing was done on a sample of blood. CDR3 sequence: CASSLSRGGNTEAFF. CDR3 in DNA: TGTGCCAGCAGTTTATCTAGGGGGGGGAACACTGAAGCTTTCTTT.